This entry is about one T cell receptor beta chain. What it recognizes is unknown. The data were produced by immunoSEQ multiplex PCR, yet TCRdb's version contains in-frame clones alone and is incomplete. Among 70,000 to 95,000 clones listed, roughly 90% were seen once. These data originate in a study of identifying expanded T cells in peripheral blood. Study conclusions and caveats: Clone count variance between roughly 2-week samples rose with total template count. Differentially abundant clones: around 1.1 between replicates, 16.4 at two to three weeks, less than 20 at four.

Healthy donors had no documented immune events, such as infections, while sampled. V gave up 2 bases and J gave up 3 bases; unmatched junction bases: 3. The CDR3 has 14 amino acids. The germline gives CDR1 SGDLS, CDR2 YYNGEE. Sequencing was performed on blood. The rearrangement links TRBV9 to TRBJ2-7, with 9 nucleotides matching TRBD1. The TCR comes from a person aged 18-70 years in good health. CDR3 nucleotides: TGTGCCAGCAGCGTCGGGACAGGGAACTACGAGCAGTACTTC. This gives the protein CASSVGTGNYEQYF.